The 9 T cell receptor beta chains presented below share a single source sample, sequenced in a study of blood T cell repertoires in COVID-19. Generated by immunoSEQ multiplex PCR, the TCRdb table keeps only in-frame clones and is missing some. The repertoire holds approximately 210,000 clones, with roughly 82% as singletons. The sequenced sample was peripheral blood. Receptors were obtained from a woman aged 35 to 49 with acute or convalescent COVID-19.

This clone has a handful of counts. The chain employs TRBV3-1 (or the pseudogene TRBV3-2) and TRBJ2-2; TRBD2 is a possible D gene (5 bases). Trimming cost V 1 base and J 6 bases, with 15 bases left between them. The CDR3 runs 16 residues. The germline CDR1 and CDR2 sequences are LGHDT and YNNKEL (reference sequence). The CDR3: CASSQGQLEWAGELFF. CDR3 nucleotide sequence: TGTGCCAGCAGCCAAGGTCAACTAGAGTGGGCCGGGGAGCTGTTTTTT.

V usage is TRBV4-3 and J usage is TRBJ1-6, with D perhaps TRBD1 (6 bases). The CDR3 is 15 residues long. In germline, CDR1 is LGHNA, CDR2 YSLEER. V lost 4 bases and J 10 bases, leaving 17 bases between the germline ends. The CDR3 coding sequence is TGCGCCAGCAGCCGATACAGGGACGGCAGATCACCCCTCCACTTT. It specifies CASSRYRDGRSPLHF.

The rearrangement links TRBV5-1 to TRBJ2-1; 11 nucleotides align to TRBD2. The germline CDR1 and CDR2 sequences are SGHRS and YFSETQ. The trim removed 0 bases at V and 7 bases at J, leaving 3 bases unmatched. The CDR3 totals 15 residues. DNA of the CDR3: TGCGCCAGCAGCTTGGGTAGCGGGGGGGCAAATGAGCAGTTCTTC. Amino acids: CASSLGSGGANEQFF. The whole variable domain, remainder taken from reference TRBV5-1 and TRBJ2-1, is KAGVTQTPRYLIKTRGQQVTLSCSPISGHRSVSWYQQTPGQGLQFLFEYFSETQRNKGNFPGRFSGRQFSNSRSEMNVSTLELGDSALYLCASSLGSGGANEQFFGPGTRLTVL.

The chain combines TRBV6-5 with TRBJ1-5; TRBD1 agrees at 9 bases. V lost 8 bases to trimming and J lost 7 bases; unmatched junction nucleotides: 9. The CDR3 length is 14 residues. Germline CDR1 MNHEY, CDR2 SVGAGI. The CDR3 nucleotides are TGTGCCAGCGGGACAGGGCAATGGGGGCAGCCCCAGCATTTT. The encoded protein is CASGTGQWGQPQHF.

The CDR3 sequence: CASSWSSSYEQYF. CDR3 sequence (DNA): TGTGCCAGTAGTTGGAGTTCGTCCTACGAGCAGTACTTC. The chain recombines TRBV19 with TRBJ2-7, with D unclear. CDR3 length: 13 amino acids. With 5 bases removed from V and 1 base from J, the gap between germline ends came to 9 bases. CDR1 is LNHDA, CDR2 SQIVND, per germline (reference sequence).

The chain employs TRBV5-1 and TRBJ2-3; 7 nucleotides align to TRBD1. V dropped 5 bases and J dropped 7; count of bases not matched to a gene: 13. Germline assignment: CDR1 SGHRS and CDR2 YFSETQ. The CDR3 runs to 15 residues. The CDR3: CASSAGTASRNTQYF. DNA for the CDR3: TGCGCCAGCAGTGCCGGGACAGCGAGCAGGAATACGCAGTATTTT.

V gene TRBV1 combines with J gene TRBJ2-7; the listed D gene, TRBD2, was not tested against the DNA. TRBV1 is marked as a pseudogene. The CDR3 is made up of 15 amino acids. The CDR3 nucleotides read TGCACCACCGCCCCCGGGACTAGCGGATCCTACGAGCAGTACTTC. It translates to CTTAPGTSGSYEQYF.

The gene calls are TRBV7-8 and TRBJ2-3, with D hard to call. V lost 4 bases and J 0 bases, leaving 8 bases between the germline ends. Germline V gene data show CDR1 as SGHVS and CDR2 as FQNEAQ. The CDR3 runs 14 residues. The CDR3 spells CASSSLGSTDTQYF. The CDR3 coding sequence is TGTGCCAGCAGCTCCCTCGGTAGCACAGATACGCAGTATTTT.

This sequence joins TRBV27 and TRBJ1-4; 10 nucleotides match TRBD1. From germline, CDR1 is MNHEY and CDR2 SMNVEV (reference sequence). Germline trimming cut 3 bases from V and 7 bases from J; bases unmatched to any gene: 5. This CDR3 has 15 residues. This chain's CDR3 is CASSFSTGGFEKLFF. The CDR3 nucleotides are TGTGCCAGCAGTTTTTCGACAGGGGGCTTTGAAAAACTGTTTTTT.